This TCR beta chain was recovered during a study of cytomegalovirus exposure and HLA in healthy donors. Looking at the study overall: One earlier analysis, a look at about 179 million T cells, found about 110 million unique TCR beta sequences.

The PCR used 60 Vbeta and 13 Jbeta primers. Assay: immunoSEQ multiplex PCR; the TCRdb copy retains only in-frame clones and omits some. This sample carries about 55,000 clones, more than 65% of them seen once, and the ten largest clones take approximately 30%. Each donor was healthy, and each was a bone marrow donor. The trim removed 2 bases at V and 8 bases at J, leaving 10 bases unmatched. The CDR3 is made up of 15 amino acids. CDR1 and CDR2 (germline): MGHRA, YSYEKL. The sequence came from a man aged 40-49 years in good health and CMV-seropositive. This chain connects TRBV4-1 to TRBJ1-2; the match to TRBD1 covers 8 bases. The material sequenced was PBMCs. The CDR3 sequence is CASSQKDRAVDGYTF. The DNA of the CDR3 is TGCGCCAGCAGCCAAAAGGACAGGGCGGTCGACGGCTACACCTTC.